This is a list of T cell receptor beta chains from one sample in a study of cytomegalovirus exposure and HLA in healthy donors. Clones were read by immunoSEQ multiplex PCR, and TCRdb kept only the in-frame ones, dropping some. The profile shows roughly 93,000 clones, around two thirds of them singletons. Sequencing used PBMCs. These receptors originate from a male donor in good health and CMV-seronegative. Both conserved end residues are part of each CDR3. The D gene is left open where the match is weak. Size is omitted from some rows. Given values are once, few, many or a class for expanded clones.

abundance	v_gene	j_gene	d_gene	CDR3aa	CDR3nt
NA	TRBV5-1	TRBJ2-5	TRBD1	CASTYIPGQGAQETQYF	TGCGCCAGCACGTACATACCGGGACAGGGGGCACAAGAGACCCAGTACTTC
once	TRBV6-1	TRBJ1-1	TRBD1	CASSDDRGTEAFF	TGTGCCAGCAGTGATGACAGGGGCACTGAAGCTTTCTTT
few	TRBV6-1	TRBJ1-4	TRBD1	CASSEAAGQGTEKLFF	TGTGCCAGCAGTGAAGCAGCGGGACAGGGTACCGAAAAACTGTTTTTT
NA	TRBV30	TRBJ2-3	NA	CAWTSTRYSDTQYF	TGTGCCTGGACTAGCACTAGATATTCAGATACGCAGTATTTT
once	TRBV7-2	TRBJ1-2	NA	CASSLAGRDYGYTF	TGTGCCAGCAGCTTAGCCGGCAGGGACTATGGCTACACCTTC
NA	TRBV10-3	TRBJ1-2	NA	CAISESSFWGGSNGYTF	TGTGCCATCAGTGAGTCCTCTTTTTGGGGGGGCAGCAATGGCTACACCTTC
few	TRBV2	TRBJ1-1	NA	CASSEREPMNTEAFF	TGTGCCAGCAGTGAAAGGGAGCCTATGAACACTGAAGCTTTCTTT
few	TRBV4-3	TRBJ1-2	TRBD1	CASSQVSGGGYTF	TGCGCCAGCAGCCAAGTATCAGGGGGTGGCTACACCTTC
NA	TRBV11-2	TRBJ2-7	NA	CASSRTRASANSYEQYF	TGTGCCAGCAGCAGAACCCGGGCTAGCGCAAATTCCTACGAGCAGTACTTC
few	TRBV5-4	TRBJ2-5	TRBD2	CASSQDTSGSETQYF	TGTGCCAGCAGCCAGGATACTAGCGGATCGGAGACCCAGTACTTC
NA	TRBV11-2	TRBJ1-1	NA	CASSLVLGTPNTEAFF	TGTGCCAGCAGCTTAGTATTAGGGACACCTAACACTGAAGCTTTCTTT
NA	TRBV6-1	TRBJ2-7	TRBD1	CASRDRGTYEQYF	TGTGCCAGCCGGGACAGGGGGACCTACGAGCAGTACTTC
NA	TRBV15	TRBJ1-5	NA	CATSRGGQRNQPQHF	TGTGCCACCAGCAGAGGGGGGCAGCGAAATCAGCCCCAGCATTTT
NA	TRBV7-2	TRBJ1-2	NA	CASSLDQAYGYTF	TGTGCCAGCAGCTTAGATCAGGCCTATGGCTACACCTTC
NA	TRBV5-1	TRBJ2-7	NA	CASGEGGGLYEQYF	TGCGCCAGCGGGGAGGGGGGAGGACTCTACGAGCAGTACTTC
NA	TRBV7-8	TRBJ2-1	TRBD2	CASGRESSYNEQFF	TGTGCCAGCGGGCGGGAGAGCTCCTACAATGAGCAGTTCTTC
few	TRBV11-3	TRBJ2-1	NA	CASSYQGRYNEQFF	TGTGCCAGCAGCTACCAGGGGCGATACAATGAGCAGTTCTTC
NA	TRBV2	TRBJ2-5	NA	CAMSGRVETQYF	TGTGCCATGAGTGGCAGGGTCGAGACCCAGTACTTC
NA	TRBV11-3	TRBJ2-5	TRBD2	CASSLGGGRETQYF	TGTGCCAGCAGCTTAGGTGGCGGGAGAGAGACCCAGTACTTC
NA	TRBV5-6	TRBJ1-1	TRBD1	CASTGQGGNTEAFF	TGTGCCAGTACGGGACAGGGAGGGAACACTGAAGCTTTCTTT
once	TRBV9	TRBJ2-1	TRBD2	CASRAAGGPSNEQFF	TGTGCCAGCAGGGCAGCGGGAGGGCCTTCCAATGAGCAGTTCTTC
NA	TRBV30	TRBJ2-1	NA	CAWGRDNNEQFF	TGTGCCTGGGGACGGGATAACAATGAGCAGTTCTTC
once	TRBV25-1	TRBJ2-1	TRBD1	CASSPQGRVIDEQFF	TGTGCCAGCAGTCCACAGGGGCGGGTAATTGATGAGCAGTTCTTC
NA	TRBV21-1	TRBJ2-2	NA	CASSANRPGLPHNGELFF	TGTGCCAGCAGCGCTAACCGACCCGGACTCCCCCACAACGGGGAGCTGTTTTTT
NA	TRBV19	TRBJ2-1	TRBD2	CASSTGGGRANNEQFF	TGTGCCAGTAGTACCGGGGGCGGGAGGGCGAACAATGAGCAGTTCTTC
NA	TRBV6-4	TRBJ1-1	NA	CASRPMGVMNTEAFF	TGTGCCAGCAGGCCCATGGGAGTCATGAACACTGAAGCTTTCTTT
few	TRBV2	TRBJ2-2	TRBD2	CASSELAGSTGELFF	TGTGCCAGCAGTGAACTAGCGGGAAGCACCGGGGAGCTGTTTTTT
NA	TRBV6-6	TRBJ1-5	NA	CASSYSRGLNQPQHF	TGTGCCAGCAGTTACTCGCGGGGGCTAAATCAGCCCCAGCATTTT
NA	TRBV27	TRBJ2-7	TRBD2	CASSYSTSGRNEQYF	TGTGCCAGCAGTTACTCGACTAGCGGGAGAAACGAGCAGTACTTC
NA	TRBV27	TRBJ2-2	TRBD1	CASSKGQVNTGELFF	TGTGCCAGCAGTAAGGGACAGGTGAACACCGGGGAGCTGTTTTTT
NA	TRBV5-1	TRBJ1-1	TRBD1	CASSLGDRANTEAFF	TGCGCCAGCAGCTTGGGGGACAGGGCGAACACTGAAGCTTTCTTT
once	TRBV19	TRBJ2-2	TRBD1	CASSSVRGLGGELFF	TGTGCCAGTAGTTCCGTTAGGGGGCTGGGCGGGGAGCTGTTTTTT
NA	TRBV19	TRBJ1-5	NA	CASSIGGSQPQHF	TGTGCCAGTAGTATTGGTGGGAGCCAGCCCCAGCATTTT
NA	TRBV19	TRBJ1-1	TRBD1	CASGFQGAANTEAFF	TGTGCCAGTGGTTTTCAGGGGGCAGCCAACACTGAAGCTTTCTTT
NA	TRBV4-3	TRBJ2-2	TRBD1	CASSTRGQPTGELFF	TGCGCCAGCAGCACACGGGGACAGCCCACCGGGGAGCTGTTTTTT
NA	TRBV28	TRBJ2-2	NA	CATESANTGELFF	TGTGCCACCGAAAGCGCGAACACCGGGGAGCTGTTTTTT
NA	TRBV6-5	TRBJ2-3	TRBD2	CASSYTLAGGVDTQYF	TGTGCCAGCAGTTACACACTAGCGGGAGGCGTAGATACGCAGTATTTT
few	TRBV6-1	TRBJ1-4	NA	CASSEYGATNEKLFF	TGTGCCAGCAGTGAATATGGAGCAACTAATGAAAAACTGTTTTTT
NA	TRBV5-1	TRBJ2-7	NA	CASNSGDGGYYEQYF	TGCGCCAGCAATTCAGGGGACGGTGGCTACTACGAGCAGTACTTC
NA	TRBV18	TRBJ1-5	TRBD1	CASSQGQINQPQHF	TGTGCCAGCTCACAGGGACAGATCAATCAGCCCCAGCATTTT
once	TRBV4-3	TRBJ2-7	TRBD1	CASSQRAGGSYEQYF	TGCGCCAGCAGCCAAAGGGCAGGGGGCTCCTACGAGCAGTACTTC
NA	TRBV28	TRBJ1-1	TRBD1	CASSNPDRSANTEAFF	TGTGCCAGCAGCAACCCGGACAGGTCGGCGAACACTGAAGCTTTCTTT
NA	TRBV19	TRBJ1-2	NA	CACRERNKNYGYTF	TGTGCCTGTAGAGAGAGGAACAAGAACTATGGCTACACCTTC
NA	TRBV5-1	TRBJ2-2	NA	CASSLVAGIVTGELFF	TGCGCCAGCAGCTTGGTTGCAGGGATAGTCACCGGGGAGCTGTTTTTT
NA	TRBV7-8	TRBJ2-2	TRBD2	CASSLGTSAAGLFF	TGTGCCAGCAGCTTAGGGACTAGCGCGGCGGGGCTGTTTTTT
NA	TRBV7-2	TRBJ2-7	NA	CASSPPVVPRLVEQYF	TGTGCCAGCAGCCCCCCAGTTGTCCCCCGACTTGTTGAGCAGTACTTC
NA	TRBV7-3	TRBJ2-2	NA	CASSPRGSGNTGELFF	TGTGCCAGCAGCCCCCGTGGTAGCGGGAACACCGGGGAGCTGTTTTTT
NA	TRBV5-6	TRBJ2-7	NA	CASRRRGRFYEQYF	TGTGCCAGCAGGCGCCGAGGGCGGTTCTACGAGCAGTACTTC
NA	TRBV5-4	TRBJ2-3	TRBD2	CASSSYGGRVSDTQYF	TGTGCCAGCAGCTCATACGGCGGGAGGGTCTCAGATACGCAGTATTTT
few	TRBV4-3	TRBJ2-5	NA	CASSQGRQETQYF	TGCGCCAGCAGCCAGGGGAGGCAAGAGACCCAGTACTTC
NA	TRBV9	TRBJ2-1	TRBD2	CASSVAIPGLADNEQFF	TGTGCCAGCAGCGTAGCTATTCCGGGACTAGCGGACAATGAGCAGTTCTTC
NA	TRBV7-2	TRBJ2-5	TRBD2	CASSNRGGAPLETQYF	TGTGCCAGCAGCAACCGGGGGGGGGCCCCTCTAGAGACCCAGTACTTC
NA	TRBV4-1	TRBJ1-4	NA	CASSAPGSQVEKLFF	TGCGCCAGCAGCGCCCCCGGGAGCCAGGTTGAAAAACTGTTTTTT
few	TRBV27	TRBJ1-2	NA	CASSFGRGYGYTF	TGTGCCAGCAGTTTCGGCAGGGGCTATGGCTACACCTTC
NA	TRBV10-2	TRBJ2-1	NA	CASSESTLVERQFF	TGCGCCAGCAGTGAGTCGACTCTAGTGGAACGGCAGTTCTTC
NA	TRBV5-1	TRBJ2-1	NA	CASKAGEQPYNEQFF	TGCGCCAGCAAAGCCGGCGAACAGCCCTACAATGAGCAGTTCTTC
NA	TRBV5-4	TRBJ2-1	TRBD2	CASSPDSGRAHEQFF	TGTGCCAGCAGTCCCGATAGCGGGAGGGCCCATGAGCAGTTCTTC
NA	TRBV30	TRBJ2-3	TRBD2	CAWSAGLAGTDTQYF	TGTGCCTGGAGTGCGGGACTAGCGGGGACGGATACGCAGTATTTT
NA	TRBV11-1	TRBJ1-2	NA	CASSPGGDNYGYTF	TGTGCCAGCAGCCCCGGCGGGGATAACTATGGCTACACCTTC